What follows describes a single T cell receptor beta chain. What antigen it recognizes has not been identified. No quality values exist for individual bases; no much larger clone is one base distant. The sample originates from a study of blood T cell repertoires in COVID-19 (dated by TCRdb to the early 2020s). Study-wide context: The collaborator samples originated in the United States, Italy and Spain and spanned the acute and convalescent phases of COVID-19. The prospective study material was composed of cDNA or gDNA derived from T cells, B-cell-depleted T cells, or PBMCs. Deeply sampled blood TCRbeta repertoires from subjects exposed to, actively infected with, or recovered from COVID-19 were included in the dataset. The repertoires were made available in a free public database intended to serve as a resource for research on the immune response to SARS-CoV-2. Samples were obtained from the ongoing ImmuneRACE study (first 160 participants) and from 1,000 to 1,500 subjects provided by 6 global collaborators. Nearly every sample came with metadata listing a de-identified subject ID, COVID-19 status, age in years and sex. Where available, HLA class I and class II types were taken from metadata supplied by the sample provider and were not determined by assay-based typing. The study at large found these results: How much clinical and demographic metadata was included differed by source and by participant, and the metadata was provided uncurated.

TCRbeta CDR3 regions were amplified from genomic DNA using the immunoSEQ Assay, a bias-controlled multiplex PCR. The original pipeline was this. The number of nucleated cells in each sample was estimated from the amplification of reference gene primers within the assay. To quantify the absolute abundance of each unique TCRbeta CDR3 rearrangement, sequence reads were collapsed and filtered. For each sample, productive Simpson clonality was calculated as the square root of Simpson's diversity index across productive rearrangements. TCRdb obtained this table from immuneACCESS and retained in-frame rearrangements with V and J assigned. These tables miss some clones; where compared with another copy, unresolved V genes account for less than half of the shortfall, and the remainder is unexplained. V, J and clone size are those of that table, while D and trimming were read from the DNA. In all, the sample holds approximately 160,000 clones, and roughly 93% of those were seen once. Roughly 2.1% of the sample is taken by the ten largest.

The CDR3 measures 16 amino acids from cysteine to phenylalanine. Only the CDR3 part of the read is kept: 48 bases, read in frame from the first base. The germline V gene provides CDR1 SGDLS and CDR2 YYNGEE. The germline V and J ends show losses of 3 bases and 6 bases respectively, and no gene match explains 14 bases of the junction. In Seattle, one collaborating source enrolled patients while the infection was active and tracked those patients longitudinally over the course of disease. Each collaborating institution followed its own protocols to collect whole blood in K2EDTA tubes. For TCRbeta analysis, collaborators shipped samples in one of three forms: frozen whole blood, isolated PBMCs, or DNA extracted from either of those sample types.

The receptor comes from a woman aged 55-75 years with COVID-19, enrolled during active disease. The chain was built from TRBV9 and TRBJ1-2; a stretch of 7 junction bases matches TRBD1. Sequencing input: peripheral blood. The DNA sequence reads TGTGCCAGCAGCGGATGGGACCGGGACAGACGTCATGGCTACACCTTC. This translates into CASSGWDRDRRHGYTF. The variable domain in full, with residues beyond the CDR3 obtained from the reference TRBV9 and TRBJ1-2 genes, is DSGVTQTPKHLITATGQRVTLRCSPRSGDLSVYWYQQSLDQGLQFLIQYYNGEERAKGNILERFSAQQFPDLHSELNLSSLELGDSALYFCASSGWDRDRRHGYTFGSGTRLTVV.